This T cell receptor beta chain was recovered during a study of blood T cells in healthy people across ages. The donors, healthy Caucasians from Russia, were aged 6 to 90. Primers used in a second PCR of roughly 6 to 11 cycles were a sample-barcoded 5' primer and a J-beta primer mix. Every cDNA molecule bore a tag from a template-switch adaptor containing 12 random nucleotides. Via MiXCR, TCRdb re-called the 5' RACE reads, giving one row per CDR3 protein. The table records more than 750,000 distinct CDR3 sequences, 25% to 35% of them present only once. Only a few counts were recorded for this clonotype. The V segment lost 8 bases and the J segment 5 bases; nucleotides outside the gene matches: 7. The length of the CDR3 is 13 residues. Germline CDR1 is SGHTA and CDR2 is FQGTGA. The same data also contributed to another study, on T cells of mothers and their children.

This sequence originates from a woman aged 40 to 55 in good health. The J gene is TRBJ2-7, the V gene TRBV7-3; 9 bases align to TRBD1. The specimen sequenced was blood. CDR3 region: CASGIQGAHEQYF. CDR3 nucleotides: TGTGCCAGCGGCATACAGGGGGCCCACGAGCAGTACTTC. The variable domain in full, with the rest retrieved from reference TRBV7-3 and TRBJ2-7, is GAGVSQTPSNKVTEKGKYVELRCDPISGHTALYWYRQSLGQGPEFLIYFQGTGAADDSGLPNDRFFAVRPEGSVSTLKIQRTERGDSAVYLCASGIQGAHEQYFGPGTRLTVT.